These T cell receptor beta chains were read from a single sample in a study of T cell responses to AZD1222 COVID-19 vaccine. Sequencing was performed with immunoSEQ multiplex PCR; in TCRdb, only in-frame clones are kept and a portion is missing. This sample has 110,000 or so clones, with roughly 90% found just once. The input for sequencing was peripheral blood, taken 28 days after the second AZD1222 dose. The receptors were gathered from an adult who received the AZD1222 COVID-19 vaccine. CDR3s include the opening cysteine and the closing phenylalanine or tryptophan. D genes are given only for firm matches. Some rows mark clone size as missing; the rest say once, few, many or name a class of expanded clone.

j_gene | v_gene | d_gene | abundance | len | CDR3nt | CDR3aa
TRBJ2-7 | TRBV5-1 | . | . | 15 | TGCGCCAGCAGCCCGGTAGGGGGGGGGTCCTACGAGCAGTACTTC | CASSPVGGGSYEQYF
TRBJ1-1 | TRBV7-2 | . | . | 17 | TGTGCCAGCAGCTTTTGGGGCTCGTTAGCCGCGGAGGTTGAAGCTTTCTTT | CASSFWGSLAAEVEAFF
TRBJ2-7 | TRBV30 | TRBD2 | . | 13 | TGTGCCTGGGCTAGCGGGAAGGCCTACGAGCAGTACTTC | CAWASGKAYEQYF
TRBJ1-2 | TRBV3-1/TRBV3-2 | . | . | 14 | TGTGCCAGCAGCCGCCAGACAAGTAGCTATGGCTACACCTTC | CASSRQTSSYGYTF
TRBJ1-4 | TRBV28 | . | once | 15 | TGTGCCAGCAGTTTTATCTTCGGGGGCGCGCGAGTTAGGTTTTTT | CASSFIFGGARVRFF
TRBJ1-4 | TRBV5-4 | TRBD1 | few | 15 | TGTGCCAGCAGCAATCCGGGACAGGAAGGTGAAAAACTGTTTTTT | CASSNPGQEGEKLFF
TRBJ1-1 | TRBV19 | TRBD1 | . | 14 | TGTGCCAGTAGTATAGCGACAGGGGTCACTGAAGCTTTCTTT | CASSIATGVTEAFF
TRBJ1-2 | TRBV28 | TRBD1 | once | 14 | TGTGCCAGCAGTTTGGGAGGGGGCTTAGGCGGCTACACCTTC | CASSLGGGLGGYTF
TRBJ2-3 | TRBV4-2 | . | . | 13 | TGTGCCAGCAGCCAAGAAGGGAAGGATACGCAGTATTTT | CASSQEGKDTQYF
TRBJ2-1 | TRBV11-3 | . | once | 16 | TGTGCCAGCAGTCCAGCCAGCCGATCCTCCTACAATGAGCAGTTCTTC | CASSPASRSSYNEQFF
TRBJ2-1 | TRBV2 | TRBD2 | . | 15 | TGTGCCAGCAGTGAGGCTAGCGGGGGGCACAATGAGCAGTTCTTC | CASSEASGGHNEQFF
TRBJ2-7 | TRBV11-2 | . | . | 12 | TGTGCCAGCAGCCGAGACAGCTACGAGCAGTACTTC | CASSRDSYEQYF
TRBJ2-3 | TRBV7-8 | . | . | 15 | TGTGCCAGCAGCTTAGCGGGGTCTTACACAGATACGCAGTATTTT | CASSLAGSYTDTQYF
TRBJ2-1 | TRBV15 | . | . | 14 | TGTGCCACCAGCTCTTTACGCGGGGCCAATGAGCAGTTCTTC | CATSSLRGANEQFF
TRBJ1-1 | TRBV9 | . | once | 12 | TGTGCCAGCAGCCGAGGGGACACTGAAGCTTTCTTT | CASSRGDTEAFF
TRBJ2-5 | TRBV6-2/TRBV6-3 | . | . | 16 | TGTGCCAGCAGTTACTCGGCAGGCGTGGGGGCAGAGACCCAGTACTTC | CASSYSAGVGAETQYF
TRBJ2-2 | TRBV12-3/TRBV12-4 | TRBD1 | . | 12 | TGTGCCAGCAGATTTACAGGGGGCGTGCTGTTTTTT | CASRFTGGVLFF
TRBJ2-7 | TRBV7-6 | . | . | 15 | TGTGCCAGCAGCTTAAAGGGGGAACAGGCTCACGAGCAGTACTTC | CASSLKGEQAHEQYF
TRBJ2-7 | TRBV5-4 | TRBD1 | . | 15 | TGTGCCAGCAGCTTCGGACAGGGAGGCTCCTACGAGCAGTACTTC | CASSFGQGGSYEQYF
TRBJ1-4 | TRBV2 | . | . | 14 | TGTGCCAGCAGTGACGGGGTCACTAATGAAAAACTGTTTTTT | CASSDGVTNEKLFF
TRBJ2-7 | TRBV5-4 | . | . | 14 | TGTGCCAGCAGCCTGGGGGGGGCAACCTACGAGCAGTACTTC | CASSLGGATYEQYF
TRBJ2-5 | TRBV3-1/TRBV3-2 | . | . | 14 | TGTGCCAGCAGCCATTTATCCTCCTGGGAGACCCAGTACTTC | CASSHLSSWETQYF
TRBJ1-2 | TRBV11-1 | . | . | 13 | TGTGCCAGCAGCTTAAGAGGCCGCTATGGCTACACCTTC | CASSLRGRYGYTF
TRBJ1-1 | TRBV7-2 | . | . | 14 | TGTGCCAGCAGCATAGACTCGGGAAACACTGAAGCTTTCTTT | CASSIDSGNTEAFF
TRBJ2-7 | TRBV4-3 | . | . | 14 | TGCGCCAGCAGCCAATGGGCGGGGTCCTACGAGCAGTACTTC | CASSQWAGSYEQYF
TRBJ1-2 | TRBV30 | TRBD1 | . | 16 | TGTGCCTGGAGTCGAACAGGGGAGGCCGGGGGCTATGGCTACACCTTC | CAWSRTGEAGGYGYTF
TRBJ1-2 | TRBV11-3 | TRBD1 | . | 13 | TGTGCCAGCAGCTTACAGGGGGCGGATGGCTACACCTTC | CASSLQGADGYTF
TRBJ2-3 | TRBV5-1 | TRBD2 | once | 16 | TGCGCCAGCAGCGAGCGACTAGCGGCTAGCACAGATACGCAGTATTTT | CASSERLAASTDTQYF
TRBJ2-1 | TRBV7-2 | . | . | 14 | TGTGCCAGCAGCTTAGAGTTGGTGAGGAATGAGCAGTTCTTC | CASSLELVRNEQFF
TRBJ1-1 | TRBV5-4 | TRBD1 | . | 12 | TGTGCCAGCAGCCTGGGGACAGTAGAAGCTTTCTTT | CASSLGTVEAFF
TRBJ2-1 | TRBV5-4 | . | . | 12 | TGTGCCAGCAGCTTGGTGGCGGGAGAGCAGTTCTTC | CASSLVAGEQFF
TRBJ1-1 | TRBV7-3 | TRBD1 | once | 14 | TGTGCCAGCAGCTCCACAGGGGTGGGCACTGAAGCTTTCTTT | CASSSTGVGTEAFF
TRBJ2-7 | TRBV6-5 | . | . | 15 | TGTGCCAGCGTGCGCCCAGGGGAAGGGCTCTACGAGCAGTACTTC | CASVRPGEGLYEQYF
TRBJ1-5 | TRBV7-6 | TRBD1 | . | 15 | TGTGCCAGCAGCCTGGGACAGGGTAGCAATCAGCCCCAGCATTTT | CASSLGQGSNQPQHF
TRBJ1-1 | TRBV12-3/TRBV12-4 | . | . | 12 | TGTGCCAGCAGTTCTGGGAACACTGAAGCTTTCTTT | CASSSGNTEAFF
TRBJ2-1 | TRBV7-3 | TRBD2 | . | 15 | TGTGCCAGCAGCCCACTAGCGGGTTCTTACAATGAGCAGTTCTTC | CASSPLAGSYNEQFF
TRBJ2-7 | TRBV7-2 | TRBD1 | once | 13 | TGTGCCAGCAGCTTGGGACAGATCTACGAGCAGTACTTC | CASSLGQIYEQYF
TRBJ2-7 | TRBV9 | . | once | 15 | TGTGCCAGCAGCGTAGGTCAGGAGAGCTCCTACGAGCAGTACTTC | CASSVGQESSYEQYF
TRBJ2-1 | TRBV19 | . | once | 17 | TGTGCCAGTAGTATTTTCTCTACAGGCTTCTCCTACAATGAGCAGTTCTTC | CASSIFSTGFSYNEQFF
TRBJ1-5 | TRBV6-5 | . | . | 14 | TGTGCCAGCAGCCACACAGATGGCAATCAGCCCCAGCATTTT | CASSHTDGNQPQHF
TRBJ1-2 | TRBV11-2 | . | . | 14 | TGTGCCAGCAGCCCAGACCGGGACCTCTATGGCTACACCTTC | CASSPDRDLYGYTF
TRBJ1-1 | TRBV5-5 | . | . | 14 | TGTGCCAGCAGCCCCGAATGGGAGGTTCTTGAAGCTTTCTTT | CASSPEWEVLEAFF
TRBJ2-2 | TRBV21-1 | . | . | 20 | TGTGCCAGCAGCAAAGCGCTAAGGCTAGCGGGAATCGTTGTAACCGGGGAGCTGTTTTTT | CASSKALRLAGIVVTGELFF
TRBJ1-2 | TRBV6-5 | . | . | 12 | TGTGCCAGCCGTCCCAATTGGGGTGGCTACACCTTC | CASRPNWGGYTF
TRBJ2-2 | TRBV30 | . | . | 15 | TGTGCCTGGAGTACACACACCGGGTCTACCGGGGAGCTGTTTTTT | CAWSTHTGSTGELFF
TRBJ2-5 | TRBV7-2 | . | . | 15 | TGTGCCAGCAGCTCCCCCTGGAGGGTTCAAGAGACCCAGTACTTC | CASSSPWRVQETQYF
TRBJ2-7 | TRBV3-1/TRBV3-2 | . | . | 14 | TGTGCCAGCAGCCTACGGACAGCCTCCTACGAGCAGTACTTC | CASSLRTASYEQYF
TRBJ2-7 | TRBV6-5 | TRBD1 | . | 15 | TGTGCCAGCAGTTACTCCCGGGACAGCTCCTACGAGCAGTACTTC | CASSYSRDSSYEQYF
TRBJ1-1 | TRBV2 | . | . | 13 | TGTGCCAGCTTGGGACAACCGAACACTGAAGCTTTCTTT | CASLGQPNTEAFF
TRBJ2-5 | TRBV28 | . | . | 15 | TGTGCCAGCAGTCTACCCGGGACACATACTTGGGACCAGTACTTC | CASSLPGTHTWDQYF
TRBJ1-2 | TRBV4-3 | TRBD1 | . | 16 | TGCGCCAGCAGCCAAGATCGTCAGGCAGGGGGCAATGGCTACACCTTC | CASSQDRQAGGNGYTF
TRBJ2-3 | TRBV14 | . | . | 15 | TGTGCCAGCAGCCAAGTTCTGGTAACCCCAGATACGCAGTATTTT | CASSQVLVTPDTQYF